The present entry profiles one T cell receptor (beta chain) with its context. The antigen remains unidentified. The record originates from a study of PD-1 blockade in classical Hodgkin lymphoma. Study-wide points: Newly diagnosed patients were reported to exhibit reduced baseline TCR diversity relative to healthy donors. Exclusion applied to patients who initiated nivolumab less than 1 year following ASCT. For complete responders, baseline diversity was comparable to that of newly diagnosed patients.

Relapse was seen in all patients after autologous stem cell transplantation, and brentuximab vedotin exposure was variable. Some clones are missing from TCRdb's copy, which holds only in-frame ones; the method was immunoSEQ multiplex PCR. The repertoire includes nearly 100,000 clones, roughly 88% of them detected once, and roughly an eighth sits in the top ten. Per the germline V gene, CDR1 is SGHRS and CDR2 is YFSETQ. The V and J ends lost 1 base and 0 bases, in that order; junction bases with no gene match: 2. The CDR3 contains 15 residues. This chain connects TRBV5-1 to TRBJ2-3; 7 bases agree with TRBD2. This clonotype was sampled from a human donor with classical Hodgkin lymphoma. Material: peripheral blood mononuclear cells (PBMCs), obtained at baseline. Written as DNA, the CDR3 is TGCGCCAGCAGCTTGAGCGGGATTAGCACAGATACGCAGTATTTT. Translation gives CASSLSGISTDTQYF.